Listed here are 17 T cell receptor beta chains from one sample, sequenced in a study of cytomegalovirus exposure and HLA in healthy donors. Researchers ran the PCR with 60 Vbeta and 13 Jbeta primers. Assay: immunoSEQ multiplex PCR; the TCRdb copy retains only in-frame clones and omits some. The sample contains roughly 140,000 clones, less than 9.5% of which appear only once. The sequenced material came from PBMCs. The receptors were gathered from a male donor in good health and CMV-seronegative.

This clone was found a few times. The chain combines TRBV5-1 with TRBJ2-7, with 7 bases aligning to TRBD1. Germline CDR1 SGHRS, CDR2 YFSETQ. Unmatched junction bases numbered 7, after V lost 4 bases and J lost 3 bases. This CDR3 comprises 14 residues. The CDR3, as DNA: TGCGCCAGCAGCGGCCGGGACAGATTCTACGAGCAGTACTTC. Translating it yields CASSGRDRFYEQYF.

This chain joins TRBV21-1 and TRBJ2-5; the D call in the table, TRBD2, was not verified against the DNA. TRBV21-1 is listed as a pseudogene. The CDR3 sequence is 15 residues long. CDR3 sequence: CASSPSGGSGETQYF. The CDR3 nucleotides read TGTGCCAGCAGTCCAAGCGGGGGGTCTGGGGAGACCCAGTACTTC.

This clone was counted between two and nine times. The chain uses TRBV13 and TRBJ1-1, with D maybe TRBD1 (6 bases). CDR3 length equals 15 residues. V dropped 5 bases and J dropped 5 bases, with 18 bases sitting between them. Germline V gives CDR1 PRHDT, CDR2 FYEKMQ (reference sequence). The CDR3 bases are TGTGCCAGCAGCGGTTTGGGGAGGGGGGTGACTGAAGCTTTCTTT. Translated: CASSGLGRGVTEAFF. Filled out from reference TRBV13 and TRBJ1-1, the complete variable domain reads AAGVIQSPRHLIKEKRETATLKCYPIPRHDTVYWYQQGPGQDPQFLISFYEKMQSDKGSIPDRFSAQQFSDYHSELNMSSLELGDSALYFCASSGLGRGVTEAFFGQGTRLTVV.

This clone turned up a few times. This sequence joins TRBV25-1 and TRBJ2-5; the D is unclear. V shed 4 bases and J shed 3 bases, with 3 bases lying between them. This CDR3 comprises 11 residues. CDR1 is MGHDK and CDR2 is SYGVNS in the germline V gene. CDR3 region: CASSAKETQYF. CDR3 sequence (DNA): TGTGCCAGCAGTGCCAAAGAGACCCAGTACTTC.

This clone was observed a few times. This chain connects TRBV30 to TRBJ1-4; 9 nucleotides line up with TRBD1. V shed 1 base and J 12 bases; nucleotides not matched to a gene: 6. Per the germline V gene, CDR1 is GTSNPN and CDR2 is SVGIG (reference sequence). The CDR3 is 13 residues long. The CDR3 DNA follows: TGTGCCTGGAGTGATGACAGGGGGAGGGAACTGTTTTTT. It encodes CAWSDDRGRELFF.

This clone was counted only a few times. The rearrangement joins TRBV7-2 to TRBJ2-7, with D unresolved. V lost 2 bases and J lost 3, with 5 bases in between. The CDR3 covers 12 residues. CDR1 and CDR2 from the germline V gene are SGHTA and FQGNSA. The CDR3 sequence: CASSLSGYEQYF. DNA for the CDR3: TGTGCCAGCAGCTTATCAGGCTACGAGCAGTACTTC.

This clone was counted between two and nine times. This sequence joins TRBV7-9 and TRBJ2-7; 10 bases map to TRBD1. CDR3 length: 15 residues. In germline, CDR1 is SEHNR, CDR2 FQNEAQ (reference sequence). V lost 5 bases to trimming and J lost 1 base; unmatched junction nucleotides: 5. This CDR3 is CASSERDRGSYEQYF. CDR3 in DNA: TGTGCCAGCAGCGAGAGGGACAGGGGTTCCTACGAGCAGTACTTC.

This clone was seen only a few times. V usage is TRBV11-1 and J usage is TRBJ2-7; D possibly corresponds to TRBD1 (6 bases). Per germline, CDR1 SGHAT and CDR2 FQDESV (reference sequence). Trimming took 4 bases from V and 2 from J, leaving 12 bases between them. The CDR3 contains 14 residues. The CDR3 coding sequence is TGTGCCAGCAGCTCACAGGGATCCACCTACGAGCAGTACTTC. It encodes CASSSQGSTYEQYF.

Only a few counts were recorded for this clone. The rearrangement links TRBV28 to TRBJ1-2; TRBD1 matches 9 bases. Germline assignment: CDR1 MDHEN and CDR2 SYDVKM. V lost 10 bases and J lost 4; bases outside the gene matches: 7. This CDR3 region has 13 residues. This CDR3 reads CANRDRESYGYTF. The CDR3 DNA reads TGTGCCAACCGGGACAGGGAATCCTATGGCTACACCTTC.

As concerns this clone: At one end the junction does not follow the germline gene, possibly because of a read error. The sample holds other DNA sequences that translate to the same CDR3. The chain carries TRBV7-2 and TRBJ1-2; unclear D gene. There are 12 residues in the CDR3. Germline V gene sequence: CDR1 SGHTA, CDR2 FQGNSA. The CDR3 here is CASSLRLYGYTF. Here the CDR3 DNA reads TGCGCCAGCAGCCTCAGGCTCTATGGCTACACCTTC.

This clone has only a few counts. This chain links TRBV27 with TRBJ1-2, with 8 bases aligning to TRBD1. CDR3 length: 14 amino acids. Germline V gives CDR1 MNHEY, CDR2 SMNVEV (reference sequence). J was trimmed by 2 bases and V by 6 bases; bases with no gene match: 5. CDR3: CASSWTGSNYGYTF. CDR3 coding DNA: TGTGCCAGCAGCTGGACAGGGTCCAACTATGGCTACACCTTC.

A few counts support this clone. The rearrangement joins TRBV30 to TRBJ2-5, with 13 bases identical to TRBD2. This CDR3 is 17 amino acids long. The V gene's germline CDR1 is GTSNPN and CDR2 SVGIG (reference sequence). Trimming cost V 2 bases and J 6 bases; bases outside gene matches: 12. CDR3 region: CAWSLGLAGDRGKTQYF. Written as DNA, the CDR3 is TGTGCCTGGAGTCTTGGACTAGCGGGAGACCGGGGAAAGACCCAGTACTTC.

This clone occurred a few times. This sequence joins TRBV4-1 and TRBJ2-7; 7 nucleotides align to TRBD2. The V gene's germline CDR1 is MGHRA and CDR2 YSYEKL. This CDR3 is 14 amino acids long. Trimming at V came to 6 bases and at J to 0 bases, leaving 5 bases not matched to a gene. The CDR3 here is CASSNGGSSYEQYF. CDR3 DNA sequence: TGCGCCAGCAGTAACGGGGGGAGCTCCTACGAGCAGTACTTC.

This chain joins TRBV7-6 and TRBJ1-5, with unresolved D. The germline gives CDR1 SGHVS, CDR2 FNYEAQ. The CDR3 loop spans 13 amino acids. The ends were cut back, 5 bases at V and 3 bases at J, with 8 bases in the middle. The DNA for the CDR3 is TGTGCCAGCAGCCGAGGAAACAATCAGCCCCAGCATTTT. It encodes CASSRGNNQPQHF. Filled out from reference TRBV7-6 and TRBJ1-5, the complete variable domain reads GAGVSQSPRYKVTKRGQDVALRCDPISGHVSLYWYRQALGQGPEFLTYFNYEAQQDKSGLPNDRFSAERPEGSISTLTIQRTEQRDSAMYRCASSRGNNQPQHFGDGTRLSIL.

The chain carries TRBV11-2 and TRBJ2-5, with 8 bases matching TRBD2. CDR1 is SGHAT, CDR2 FQNNGV, per germline. This CDR3 region has 18 residues. The V segment lost 1 base and the J segment 1 base; nucleotides outside the gene matches: 11. The CDR3 DNA sequence: TGTGCCAGCAGCTTAGGGACAAGGCTAGCGGGCTTCCAAGAGACCCAGTACTTC. It encodes CASSLGTRLAGFQETQYF.

This clone was counted between two and nine times. The CDR3 loop reads CASSRLATGELFF. Written as DNA, the CDR3 is TGTGCCAGCAGCCGACTAGCGACCGGGGAGCTGTTTTTT. V and J are TRBV4-2 and TRBJ2-2; 8 nucleotides agree with TRBD2. The CDR3 contains 13 residues. Germline CDR1 and CDR2: LGHNA and YNFKEQ. Losses at the gene ends were 4 bases for V and 5 bases for J; bases not matched to a gene: 0.

The rearrangement links TRBV7-9 to TRBJ2-3; TRBD2 matches 10 bases. This CDR3 spans 18 amino acids. Germline V gene lookup returns CDR1 SEHNR and CDR2 FQNEAQ (reference sequence). V dropped 2 bases and J dropped 4; count of bases not matched to a gene: 12. CDR3 residues: CASSLRGRASGSADTQYF. The CDR3 coding sequence is TGTGCCAGCAGCTTAAGAGGGAGGGCTAGCGGGAGCGCAGATACGCAGTATTTT.